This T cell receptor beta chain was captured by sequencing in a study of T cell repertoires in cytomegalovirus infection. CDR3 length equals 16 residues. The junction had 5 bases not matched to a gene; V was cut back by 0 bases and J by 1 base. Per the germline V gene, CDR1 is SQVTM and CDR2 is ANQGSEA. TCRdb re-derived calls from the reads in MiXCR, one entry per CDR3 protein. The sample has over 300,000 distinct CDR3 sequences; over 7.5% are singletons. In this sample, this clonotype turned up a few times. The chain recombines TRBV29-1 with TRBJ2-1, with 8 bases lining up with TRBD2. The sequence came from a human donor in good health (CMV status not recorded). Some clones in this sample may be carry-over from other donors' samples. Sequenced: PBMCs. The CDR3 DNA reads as TGCAGCGTTGAAGACGGGAGGGCCGGATCCTACAATGAGCAGTTCTTC. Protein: CSVEDGRAGSYNEQFF.